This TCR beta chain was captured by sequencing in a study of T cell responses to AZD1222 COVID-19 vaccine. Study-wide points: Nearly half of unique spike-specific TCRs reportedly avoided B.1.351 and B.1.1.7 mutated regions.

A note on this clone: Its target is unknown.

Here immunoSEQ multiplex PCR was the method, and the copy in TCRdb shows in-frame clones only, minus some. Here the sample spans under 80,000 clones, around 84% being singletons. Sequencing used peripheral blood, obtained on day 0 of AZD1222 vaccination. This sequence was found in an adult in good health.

The CDR3 region is CASSSQEGQPQHF. DNA for the CDR3: TGTGCCAGCAGTTCCCAGGAAGGTCAGCCCCAGCATTTT. The chain is built from TRBV28 and TRBJ1-5; D remains ambiguous. The V and J ends lost 4 bases and 6 bases respectively, with 10 bases between them. There are 13 residues in the CDR3. Germline V gene sequence: CDR1 MDHEN, CDR2 SYDVKM.